The 5 T cell receptor beta chains given below trace back to one sample, sequenced in a study of cytomegalovirus exposure and HLA in healthy donors (dated by TCRdb to between 2016 and 2019). Library creation used the immunoSEQ multiplex PCR assay. For the multiplex PCR, a mixture combining 60 forward primers for TCR Vbeta segments and 13 reverse primers for TCR Jbeta segments was used. The clones in this table, taken by TCRdb from immuneACCESS, are in-frame only. Not every clone is retained; where verified, under half of the shortfall comes from an unresolved V gene, and the cause of the rest is unknown. For this sample the table gives 100,000 or so clones, of which about four fifths were detected only once. The ten most abundant clones make up about 7.9% of the sample. Sequencing was performed on PBMCs. The receptor set was obtained from a man aged 30 to 45 in good health and CMV-seronegative.

The CDR3, as DNA: TGTGCCAGCAGTCACCAGGGGAAGGGAAATTCACCCCTCCACTTT. Translation gives CASSHQGKGNSPLHF. V gene TRBV27 combines with J gene TRBJ1-6, with D perhaps matching TRBD1 (6 bases). The V gene's germline CDR1 is MNHEY and CDR2 SMNVEV (reference sequence). The CDR3 spans 15 residues. V lost 5 bases, J lost 7 bases, and 15 bases lay in between.

The chain joins TRBV19 to TRBJ1-5; tentatively, D is TRBD1 (5 bases). Looked up from germline, CDR1 is LNHDA and CDR2 is SQIVND (reference sequence). The CDR3 length is 14 residues. The ends were cut back, 7 bases at V and 5 bases at J, with 15 bases in the middle. The CDR3 DNA follows: TGTGCCAGTAAGAGGCAGGGCGCGGATCAGCCCCAGCATTTT. Its protein product is CASKRQGADQPQHF.

This clone was picked up one time. The genes are TRBV19 and TRBJ1-1; D might be TRBD1 (6 bases). Germline loops: CDR1 LNHDA, CDR2 SQIVND (reference sequence). V was clipped by 6 bases and J by 0 bases, with 11 bases between them. The CDR3 sequence is 14 residues long. CDR3 nucleotide sequence: TGTGCCAGTAGCGAAGGACAGATGAACACTGAAGCTTTCTTT. This sequence encodes CASSEGQMNTEAFF.

The rearrangement links TRBV6-1 to TRBJ1-1, with D tentatively TRBD1 (6 bases). The V end was cut by 4 bases, the J end by 7 bases, with 13 bases between. The germline CDR1 and CDR2 sequences are MNHNS and SASEGT. This CDR3 has 13 residues. Here the CDR3 reads CASSARGFFEAFF. The CDR3 coding sequence is TGTGCCAGCAGTGCCAGGGGTTTTTTTGAAGCTTTCTTT.

The rearrangement joins TRBV19 to TRBJ1-5; the D gene is possibly TRBD1 (6 bases). The length of the CDR3 is 17 residues. Germline CDR1 is LNHDA and CDR2 is SQIVND (reference sequence). Deletions cut 5 bases from V and 2 bases from J, with 19 bases between. CDR3 loop: CASSPTRGWKGNQPQHF. Written as DNA, the CDR3 is TGTGCCAGTAGTCCCACCAGGGGATGGAAGGGCAATCAGCCCCAGCATTTT. Filled out from reference TRBV19 and TRBJ1-5, the complete variable domain reads DGGITQSPKYLFRKEGQNVTLSCEQNLNHDAMYWYRQDPGQGLRLIYYSQIVNDFQKGDIAEGYSVSREKKESFPLTVTSAQKNPTAFYLCASSPTRGWKGNQPQHFGDGTRLSIL.